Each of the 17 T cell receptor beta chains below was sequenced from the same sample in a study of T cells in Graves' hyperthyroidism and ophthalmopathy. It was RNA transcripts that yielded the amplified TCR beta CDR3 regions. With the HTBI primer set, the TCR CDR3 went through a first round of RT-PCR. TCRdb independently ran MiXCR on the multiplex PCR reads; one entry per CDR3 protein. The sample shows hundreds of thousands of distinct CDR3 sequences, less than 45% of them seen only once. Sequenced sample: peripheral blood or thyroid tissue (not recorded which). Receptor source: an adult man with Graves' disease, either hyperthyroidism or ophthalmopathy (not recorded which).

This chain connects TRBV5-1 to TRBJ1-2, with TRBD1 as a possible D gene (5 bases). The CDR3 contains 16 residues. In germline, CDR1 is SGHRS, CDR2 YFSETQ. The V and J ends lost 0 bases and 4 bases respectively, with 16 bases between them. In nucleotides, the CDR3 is TGCGCCAGCAGCTTGGGAGGACAAGAGCGTGCCTATGGCTACACCTTC. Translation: CASSLGGQERAYGYTF.

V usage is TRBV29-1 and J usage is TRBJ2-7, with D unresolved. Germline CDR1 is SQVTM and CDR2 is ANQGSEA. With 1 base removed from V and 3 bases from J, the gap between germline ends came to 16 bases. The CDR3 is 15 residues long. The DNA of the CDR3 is TGCAGCGTTGAAGGAAGTGGAACCTATGGCTACGAGCAGTACTTC. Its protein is CSVEGSGTYGYEQYF.

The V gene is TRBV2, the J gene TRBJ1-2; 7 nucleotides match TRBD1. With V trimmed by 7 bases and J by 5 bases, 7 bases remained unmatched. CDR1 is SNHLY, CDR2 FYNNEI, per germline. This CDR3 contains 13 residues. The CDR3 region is CASTRTGDYGYTF. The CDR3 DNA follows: TGTGCCAGCACCCGGACAGGAGATTATGGCTACACCTTC. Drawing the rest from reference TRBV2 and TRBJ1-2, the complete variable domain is EPEVTQTPSHQVTQMGQEVILRCVPISNHLYFYWYRQILGQKVEFLVSFYNNEISEKSEIFDDQFSVERPDGSNFTLKIRSTKLEDSAMYFCASTRTGDYGYTFGSGTRLTVV.

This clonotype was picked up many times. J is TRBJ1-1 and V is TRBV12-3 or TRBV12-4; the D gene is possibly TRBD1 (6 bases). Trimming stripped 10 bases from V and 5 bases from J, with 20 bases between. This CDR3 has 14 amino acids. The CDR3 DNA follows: TGTGCCACCTTACAAGGGGGGTCGGGAACTGAAGCTTTCTTT. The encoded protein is CATLQGGSGTEAFF.

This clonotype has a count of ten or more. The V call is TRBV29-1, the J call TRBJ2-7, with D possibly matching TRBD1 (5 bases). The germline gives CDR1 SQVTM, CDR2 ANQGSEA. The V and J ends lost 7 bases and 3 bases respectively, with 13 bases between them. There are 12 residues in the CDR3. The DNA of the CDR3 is TGCAGCGGTTGCGAAAGGGGCTACGAGCAGTACTTC. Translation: CSGCERGYEQYF.

CDR3 nucleotide sequence: TGCAGCGTTGAATCCGGGGTTCTGGAGACCCAGTACTTC. Residues: CSVESGVLETQYF. The V and J genes are TRBV29-1 and TRBJ2-5; possible D gene TRBD2, 5 bases. The CDR3 runs 13 residues. Deletions cut 2 bases from V and 5 bases from J, with 12 bases between. Germline V lookup: CDR1 SQVTM, CDR2 ANQGSEA.

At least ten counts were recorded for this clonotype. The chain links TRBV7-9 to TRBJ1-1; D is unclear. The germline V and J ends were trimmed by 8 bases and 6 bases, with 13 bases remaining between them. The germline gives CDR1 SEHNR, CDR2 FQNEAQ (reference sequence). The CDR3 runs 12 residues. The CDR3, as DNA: TGTGCCAGCCGCCCCTTGAGCGCTGAAGCTTTCTTT. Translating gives CASRPLSAEAFF.

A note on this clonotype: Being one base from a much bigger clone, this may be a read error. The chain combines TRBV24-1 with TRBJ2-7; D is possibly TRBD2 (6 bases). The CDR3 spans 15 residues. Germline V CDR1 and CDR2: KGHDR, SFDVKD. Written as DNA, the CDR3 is TGTGCCAGCAGTGAAGCCGGGACTCCTGCGGCCGAGCAGTACTTC. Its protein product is CASSEAGTPAAEQYF.

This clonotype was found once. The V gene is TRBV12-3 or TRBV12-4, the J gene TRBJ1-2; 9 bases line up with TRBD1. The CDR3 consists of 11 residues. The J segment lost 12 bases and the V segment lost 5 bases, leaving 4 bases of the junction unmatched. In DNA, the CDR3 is TGTGCCAGCAGTGGACAGGGGATTCACACCTTC. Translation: CASSGQGIHTF.

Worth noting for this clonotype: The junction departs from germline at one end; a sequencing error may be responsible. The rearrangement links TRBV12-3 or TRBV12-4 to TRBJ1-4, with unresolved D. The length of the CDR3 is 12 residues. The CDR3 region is CAGSLAGEKLFF. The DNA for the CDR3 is TGTGCCGGCAGTTTAGCGGGGGAAAAACTGTTTTTT.

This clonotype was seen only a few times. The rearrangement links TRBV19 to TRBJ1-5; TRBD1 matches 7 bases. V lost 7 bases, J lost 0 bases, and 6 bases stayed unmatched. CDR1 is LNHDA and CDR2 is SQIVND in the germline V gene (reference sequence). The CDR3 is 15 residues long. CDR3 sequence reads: CASKGDSYSNQPQHF. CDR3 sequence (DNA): TGTGCCAGTAAAGGGGACAGCTATAGCAATCAGCCCCAGCATTTT.

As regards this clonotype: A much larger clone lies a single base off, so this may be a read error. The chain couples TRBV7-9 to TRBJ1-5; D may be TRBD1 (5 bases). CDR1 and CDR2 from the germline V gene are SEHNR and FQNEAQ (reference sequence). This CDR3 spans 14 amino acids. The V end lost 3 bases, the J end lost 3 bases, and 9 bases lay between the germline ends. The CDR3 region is CASSLGLNNQPQHF. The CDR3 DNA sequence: TGTGCCAGCAGCTTGGGACTGAACAATCAGCCCCAGCATTTT.

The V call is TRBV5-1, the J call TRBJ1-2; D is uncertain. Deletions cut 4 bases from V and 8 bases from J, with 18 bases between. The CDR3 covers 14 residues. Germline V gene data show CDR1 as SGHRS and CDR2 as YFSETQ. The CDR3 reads CASSLGTVYQGYTF. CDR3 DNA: TGCGCCAGCAGCCTGGGCACCGTTTATCAAGGCTACACCTTC.

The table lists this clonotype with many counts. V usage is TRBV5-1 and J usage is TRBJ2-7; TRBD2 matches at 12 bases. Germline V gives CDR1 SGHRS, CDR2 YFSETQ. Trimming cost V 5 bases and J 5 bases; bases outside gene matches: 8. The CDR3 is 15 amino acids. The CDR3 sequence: CASRRTSGTSDEQYF. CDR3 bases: TGCGCCAGCAGACGGACTAGCGGGACTAGTGACGAGCAGTACTTC.

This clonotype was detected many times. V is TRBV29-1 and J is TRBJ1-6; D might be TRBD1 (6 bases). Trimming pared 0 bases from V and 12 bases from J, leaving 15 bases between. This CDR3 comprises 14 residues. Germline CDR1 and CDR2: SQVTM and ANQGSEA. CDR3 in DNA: TGCAGCGTTGAAGATGGGCAGGGGAAGGGACCCCTCCACTTT. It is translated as CSVEDGQGKGPLHF.

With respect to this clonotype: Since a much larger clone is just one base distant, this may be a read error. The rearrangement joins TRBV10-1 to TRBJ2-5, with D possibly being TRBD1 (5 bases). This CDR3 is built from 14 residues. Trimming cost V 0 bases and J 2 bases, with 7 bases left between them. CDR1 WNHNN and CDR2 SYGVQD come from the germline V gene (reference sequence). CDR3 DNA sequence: TGCGCCAGCAGTGAGTCGCCAGGGCAAGAGACCCAGTACTTC. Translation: CASSESPGQETQYF.

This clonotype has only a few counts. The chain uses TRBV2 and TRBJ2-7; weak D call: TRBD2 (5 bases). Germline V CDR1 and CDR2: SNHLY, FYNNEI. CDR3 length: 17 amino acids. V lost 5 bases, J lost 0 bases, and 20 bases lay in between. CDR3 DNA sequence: TGTGCCAGCAGTCCCATGGGCGGGTTTGGCAACTCCTACGAGCAGTACTTC. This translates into CASSPMGGFGNSYEQYF.